This T cell receptor beta chain was retrieved from a study of cytomegalovirus exposure and HLA in healthy donors. The study, taken as a whole, reports: Segments of the TCR beta V type were, in most cases, productive about 87% or about 30% of the time in an earlier analysis.

V was trimmed by 5 bases and J by 0 bases, leaving 11 bases between them. There are 15 residues in the CDR3. Germline V gene sequence: CDR1 SNHLY, CDR2 FYNNEI. The PCR employed 60 Vbeta primers together with 13 Jbeta primers. This table comes from immunoSEQ multiplex PCR, and its TCRdb copy is limited to in-frame clones, with some not included. In the table there are 150,000 to 200,000 clones, roughly 73% of which are singletons. A remark on this clone: The antigen remains unidentified.

The V and J genes are TRBV2 and TRBJ1-5; D is unresolved. The sequence came from a woman aged 25 to 39 in good health and CMV-seronegative. Material for sequencing was PBMCs. The CDR3 reads CASSNRPYSNQPQHF. CDR3 DNA: TGTGCCAGCAGTAACAGACCTTATAGCAATCAGCCCCAGCATTTT.